These 21 T cell receptor beta chains came from one sample sequenced in a study of cytomegalovirus exposure and HLA in healthy donors (dated by TCRdb to about 2017). Library construction relied on the immunoSEQ multiplex PCR assay. As stored in TCRdb, this immuneACCESS dataset retains in-frame rearrangements with V and J assigned. A fraction of the clones does not appear; measured against another copy, unresolved V genes explain less than half of the discrepancy, and the remainder lacks a known reason. For this sample there are 120,000 or so clones; about 91% appear just once. Of the sample, approximately 1.1% falls within the top ten clones. Sequencing input: PBMCs. The receptor set was obtained from a woman aged 18-29 years in good health and CMV-seronegative.

V and J are TRBV7-9 and TRBJ2-1; D is perhaps TRBD2 (5 bases). The CDR3 contains 17 residues. Germline values: CDR1 SEHNR, CDR2 FQNEAQ (reference sequence). Trimming took 1 base from V and 3 from J, leaving 16 bases between them. The CDR3 sequence is CASSLVWESLNYNEQFF. In nucleotides, the CDR3 is TGTGCCAGCAGCTTAGTCTGGGAGTCTCTCAACTACAATGAGCAGTTCTTC. Looking up the rest from reference TRBV7-9 and TRBJ2-1 gives the full variable domain: DTGVSQNPRHKITKRGQNVTFRCDPISEHNRLYWYRQTLGQGPEFLTYFQNEAQLEKSRLLSDRFSAERPKGSFSTLEIQRTEQGDSAMYLCASSLVWESLNYNEQFFGPGTRLTVL.

CDR3 nucleotide sequence: TGTGCCAGCAGCCAAGAAGGAACCGGGACTAGCTTTTATGAGCAGTTCTTC. Translating gives CASSQEGTGTSFYEQFF. The rearrangement uses TRBV4-2 and TRBJ2-1; 9 bases are shared with TRBD2. The V segment lost 0 bases and the J segment 8 bases; nucleotides outside the gene matches: 11. The CDR3 extends over 17 amino acids. Germline-derived CDR1 and CDR2 are LGHNA and YNFKEQ.

This chain uses TRBV30 with TRBJ1-1, with 7 nucleotides matching TRBD1. The CDR3 covers 14 residues. V gave up 1 base and J gave up 3 bases; unmatched junction bases: 5. CDR1 is GTSNPN, CDR2 SVGIG, per germline (reference sequence). The CDR3 bases are TGTGCCTGGAGTGAGGGGGCACTGGACACTGAAGCTTTCTTT. Residues: CAWSEGALDTEAFF.

V gene TRBV7-8 combines with J gene TRBJ1-1; 10 positions agree with TRBD1. The V gene end was trimmed by 5 bases and the J gene end by 5 bases; junction bases not matched to a gene: 8. CDR3 length equals 15 residues. The germline gives CDR1 SGHVS, CDR2 FQNEAQ. The CDR3 sequence: CASSLTGGRWTEAFF. In DNA, the CDR3 is TGTGCCAGCAGCCTGACAGGGGGCCGATGGACTGAAGCTTTCTTT.

The V and J genes are TRBV15 and TRBJ1-1; TRBD1 matches 7 bases. Germline V CDR1 and CDR2: LNHNV, YYDKDF (reference sequence). CDR3 size: 13 residues. V shed 5 bases and J 7 bases; nucleotides not matched to a gene: 7. As DNA, the CDR3 is TGTGCCACCAGCCGTACCAGGGGGTTTGAAGCTTTCTTT. Translated, it gives CATSRTRGFEAFF.

This chain joins TRBV2 and TRBJ1-1, with D perhaps TRBD1 (6 bases). The V gene lost 7 bases and the J gene lost 2 bases, with 17 bases spanning the gap. Germline V gene sequence: CDR1 SNHLY, CDR2 FYNNEI. CDR3 length: 15 residues. The CDR3 DNA reads TGTGCCAGCACTACAAGGGACACCACAAACACTGAAGCTTTCTTT. The encoded protein is CASTTRDTTNTEAFF.

The chain employs TRBV19 and TRBJ2-1; D not resolved. The CDR3 is made up of 15 amino acids. Germline CDR1 reads LNHDA; CDR2 reads SQIVND (reference sequence). V lost 6 bases, J lost 0 bases, and 12 bases lay in between. The CDR3 DNA sequence: TGTGCCAGTAGGATGCCCGGTAGCTCCTACAATGAGCAGTTCTTC. It specifies CASRMPGSSYNEQFF. Using reference TRBV19 and TRBJ2-1 for the parts outside the CDR3, the full variable domain is DGGITQSPKYLFRKEGQNVTLSCEQNLNHDAMYWYRQDPGQGLRLIYYSQIVNDFQKGDIAEGYSVSREKKESFPLTVTSAQKNPTAFYLCASRMPGSSYNEQFFGPGTRLTVL.

This chain uses TRBV28 with TRBJ1-2; D is ambiguous. V lost 9 bases to trimming and J lost 7 bases, with 18 bases between them. The germline V gene has CDR1 MDHEN and CDR2 SYDVKM. This CDR3 spans 13 amino acids. The CDR3 DNA reads as TGTGCCAGTGACTCAGGCGGGGTACTTGGCTACACCTTC. The encoded protein is CASDSGGVLGYTF.

The chain carries TRBV5-1 and TRBJ2-7; 8 nucleotides match TRBD2. The CDR3 totals 13 residues. V gave up 1 base and J gave up 3 bases; unmatched junction bases: 0. Germline V gene lookup returns CDR1 SGHRS and CDR2 YFSETQ. CDR3 region: CASSLREGYEQYF. The DNA for the CDR3 is TGCGCCAGCAGCTTGCGGGAGGGCTACGAGCAGTACTTC.

V usage is TRBV6-5 and J usage is TRBJ2-7; tentative D call: TRBD2 (6 bases). The CDR3 is made up of 16 amino acids. Deletions cut 4 bases from V and 0 bases from J, with 16 bases between. Germline CDR1 and CDR2: MNHEY and SVGAGI. DNA for the CDR3: TGTGCCAGCAGTTTGACCGGGACTGAGGTCTCCTACGAGCAGTACTTC. Its protein product is CASSLTGTEVSYEQYF.

The V call is TRBV7-6, the J call TRBJ2-1, with TRBD2 matching 7 bases. Trimming took 5 bases from V and 6 from J; bases not matched to a gene: 10. Germline values: CDR1 SGHVS, CDR2 FNYEAQ. This CDR3 is 15 amino acids long. In nucleotides, the CDR3 is TGTGCCAGCAGCCGCTCGGAGAGCGGGGCCAATGAGCAGTTCTTC. Its protein is CASSRSESGANEQFF.

V and J are TRBV28 and TRBJ2-7; maybe TRBD1 (7 bases). Trimming pared 5 bases from V and 3 bases from J, leaving 17 bases between. The CDR3 consists of 15 residues. Germline V gives CDR1 MDHEN, CDR2 SYDVKM. The CDR3 region is CASSPRGALHYEQYF. The CDR3 DNA sequence: TGTGCCAGCAGTCCCAGGGGGGCCTTACACTACGAGCAGTACTTC.

The V call is TRBV9, the J call TRBJ2-1; TRBD2 is a possible D gene (6 bases). The CDR3 sequence is 13 residues long. V lost 3 bases to trimming and J lost 12 bases, with 16 bases between them. Looked up from germline, CDR1 is SGDLS and CDR2 is YYNGEE. Here the CDR3 DNA reads TGTGCCAGCAGCGGGGTAGACGGGAGTGGGCAGTTCTTC. This encodes CASSGVDGSGQFF.

In nucleotides, the CDR3 is TGTGCCTGGACCGATGGGCGACAGGGGCCGACCTATGGCTACACCTTC. This gives the protein CAWTDGRQGPTYGYTF. The chain links TRBV30 to TRBJ1-2; 8 bases are shared with TRBD1. CDR1 and CDR2 from the germline V gene are GTSNPN and SVGIG (reference sequence). The CDR3 is 16 amino acids. Germline trimming cut 4 bases from V and 4 bases from J; bases unmatched to any gene: 14. The whole variable domain, remainder taken from reference TRBV30 and TRBJ1-2, is SQTIHQWPATLVQPVGSPLSLECTVEGTSNPNLYWYRQAAGRGLQLLFYSVGIGQISSEVPQNLSASRPQDRQFILSSKKLLLSDSGFYLCAWTDGRQGPTYGYTFGSGTRLTVV.

V gene TRBV19 combines with J gene TRBJ2-2, with D possibly being TRBD1 (5 bases). This CDR3 spans 15 amino acids. V was trimmed by 6 bases and J by 4 bases, leaving 15 bases between them. Germline CDR1 and CDR2: LNHDA and SQIVND (reference sequence). The CDR3 protein is CASSPPLGPTGELFF. CDR3 in DNA: TGTGCCAGTAGCCCACCTTTGGGGCCCACCGGGGAGCTGTTTTTT.

The gene calls are TRBV6-5 and TRBJ2-3; D possibly corresponds to TRBD1 (5 bases). The CDR3 sequence is 14 residues long. CDR1 and CDR2 from the germline V gene are MNHEY and SVGAGI. V was clipped by 8 bases and J by 0 bases, with 12 bases between them. Written as DNA, the CDR3 is TGTGCCAGCGGGGCCATTTCTAGCACAGATACGCAGTATTTT. Translation gives CASGAISSTDTQYF.

This clone was detected only once. The chain is built from TRBV5-1 and TRBJ1-1, with 8 bases fitting TRBD1. The CDR3 is made up of 13 amino acids. The germline V gene has CDR1 SGHRS and CDR2 YFSETQ. V trimming: 8 bases; J trimming: 6 bases; junction bases outside the gene matches: 9. CDR3 amino acids: CARRTGTGPEAFF. CDR3 nucleotide sequence: TGCGCCAGGAGGACAGGGACGGGGCCTGAAGCTTTCTTT.

The gene calls are TRBV5-6 and TRBJ2-5; 7 nucleotides agree with TRBD1. Germline V lookup: CDR1 SGHDT, CDR2 YYEEEE. The V segment lost 0 bases and the J segment 1 base; nucleotides outside the gene matches: 0. This CDR3 is 14 amino acids long. CDR3 sequence: CASSLAGGQETQYF. The DNA for the CDR3 is TGTGCCAGCAGCTTGGCAGGGGGCCAAGAGACCCAGTACTTC.

The chain links TRBV29-1 to TRBJ2-7; a possible D gene is TRBD2 (7 bases). The germline V gene has CDR1 SQVTM and CDR2 ANQGSEA. The V end lost 6 bases, the J end lost 5 bases, and 14 bases lay between the germline ends. The CDR3 sequence is 12 residues long. CDR3 coding DNA: TGCAGCGTCCTTACGGGGGGCCACGAGCAGTACTTC. This gives the protein CSVLTGGHEQYF.

The CDR3 DNA reads as TGTGCCAGCAGCTCTACTTCCGCCGGGTTCTTCGGCAGCATTCAGTACTTC. This translates into CASSSTSAGFFGSIQYF. The J gene is TRBJ2-4, the V gene TRBV5-4, with no clear D. The V gene's germline CDR1 is SGHNT and CDR2 YYREEE (reference sequence). Trimming removed 3 bases at V and 9 bases at J, with 25 bases between. This CDR3 region has 17 residues.

The V gene is TRBV18, the J gene TRBJ2-3; tentative D call: TRBD1 (6 bases). CDR1 and CDR2 (germline): KGHSH, LQKENI. V was cut by 6 bases and J by 2 bases, with 12 bases left in between. This CDR3 spans 14 amino acids. This CDR3 is CASSRQGTTDTQYF. In nucleotides, the CDR3 is TGTGCCAGCTCCCGCCAGGGGACCACAGATACGCAGTATTTT.